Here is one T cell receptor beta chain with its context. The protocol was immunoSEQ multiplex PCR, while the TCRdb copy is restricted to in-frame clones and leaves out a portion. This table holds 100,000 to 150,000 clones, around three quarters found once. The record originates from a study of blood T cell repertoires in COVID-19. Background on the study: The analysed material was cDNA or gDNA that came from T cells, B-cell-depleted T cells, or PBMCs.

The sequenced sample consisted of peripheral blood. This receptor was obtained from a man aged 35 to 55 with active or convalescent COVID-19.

DNA for the CDR3: TGTGCCAGCTCACCACTTGACAGGGTAGGGAACACTGAAGCTTTCTTT. Amino acid sequence: CASSPLDRVGNTEAFF. The genes are TRBV18 and TRBJ1-1; 7 bases agree with TRBD1. The V and J ends lost 1 base and 1 base, in that order; junction bases with no gene match: 6. CDR1 and CDR2 from the germline V gene are KGHSH and LQKENI. The CDR3 extends over 16 amino acids.